Presented here are 26 T cell receptor beta chains from one specimen sequenced in a study of shared clonotypes between healthy human individuals (dated by TCRdb to 2019 to 2021). Receptor libraries were prepared by the immunoSEQ multiplex PCR assay. TCRdb holds this immuneACCESS table with in-frame rearrangements only. Some clones are missing; in checked studies, unresolved V genes explain under half, and the rest has no known cause. The sample table lists about 2.4 million clones, 90% to 95% of them with a count of one. Around 0.14% of the sample belongs to the ten largest clones. Sample: naive CD4+ T cells sorted from blood. The cell subset or site label for this specimen denotes: CD45RA+ positively selected. The source of these receptors is a man in his late teens or twenties in good health.

CDR3 amino acids: CASSLEHPQETQYF. The CDR3 coding sequence is TGTGCCAGCAGCTTAGAACACCCCCAAGAGACCCAGTACTTC. This chain links TRBV7-9 with TRBJ2-5; no definite D call. This CDR3 comprises 14 residues. The germline CDR1 and CDR2 sequences are SEHNR and FQNEAQ (reference sequence). Trimming pared 1 base from V and 1 base from J, leaving 7 bases between.

The rearrangement joins TRBV1 to TRBJ1-3. TRBV1 has pseudogene status. This CDR3 has 14 amino acids. CDR3 in amino acids: CTSSQLSAGNTIYF. CDR3 nucleotides: TGCACCAGCAGCCAATTGAGTGCTGGAAACACCATATATTTT.

CDR3 in amino acids: CASSLEGQKNTGELFF. The CDR3 DNA reads as TGCGCCAGCAGCTTGGAGGGACAGAAGAACACCGGGGAGCTGTTTTTT. The gene calls are TRBV5-1 and TRBJ2-2; 7 bases line up with TRBD1. Looked up from germline, CDR1 is SGHRS and CDR2 is YFSETQ. CDR3 length: 16 residues. Trimming removed 0 bases from V and 1 base from J; junction bases left unmatched: 3.

The chain uses TRBV9 and TRBJ2-2; D possibly corresponds to TRBD1 (6 bases). The CDR3 totals 15 residues. Trimming cost V 4 bases and J 4 bases, with 14 bases left between them. The germline CDR1 and CDR2 sequences are SGDLS and YYNGEE. CDR3 nucleotide sequence: TGTGCCAGCAGCCCCCTAGGGACATCCACCGGGGAGCTGTTTTTT. Its protein is CASSPLGTSTGELFF.

The chain employs TRBV5-5 and TRBJ1-5; D is perhaps TRBD1 (6 bases). CDR3 size: 16 residues. V was shortened by 2 bases and J by 1 base, with 13 bases between the two germline ends. Looked up from germline, CDR1 is SGHKS and CDR2 is YYEKEE (reference sequence). In nucleotides, the CDR3 is TGTGCCAGCAGCTTCATGACAGGTTGGAGCAATCAGCCCCAGCATTTT. Translation gives CASSFMTGWSNQPQHF.

The chain combines TRBV5-1 with TRBJ1-3; D not certain. The V end lost 6 bases, the J end lost 2 bases, and 15 bases lay between the germline ends. The CDR3 runs 15 residues. Germline lookup yields CDR1 SGHRS and CDR2 YFSETQ. CDR3 in amino acids: CASTTNKIPGNTIYF. The DNA of the CDR3 is TGCGCCAGCACCACAAATAAGATCCCTGGAAACACCATATATTTT.

This chain links TRBV30 with TRBJ1-6; a possible D gene is TRBD1 (6 bases). The V gene's germline CDR1 is GTSNPN and CDR2 SVGIG (reference sequence). V dropped 0 bases and J dropped 6 bases, with 12 bases sitting between them. This CDR3 is 15 amino acids long. CDR3 sequence (DNA): TGTGCCTGGAGTGTACAATTAGGGGGTAATTCACCCCTCCACTTT. The encoded protein is CAWSVQLGGNSPLHF.

This clone was seen only a few times. J is TRBJ1-1 and V is TRBV28; no definite D call. The V gene lost 2 bases and the J gene lost 1 base, with 5 bases spanning the gap. This CDR3 is built from 13 residues. The germline CDR1 and CDR2 sequences are MDHEN and SYDVKM. The CDR3 sequence is CASSLAGNTEAFF. The CDR3 bases are TGTGCCAGCAGTTTAGCAGGGAACACTGAAGCTTTCTTT. Complete variable domain (other parts from reference TRBV28 and TRBJ1-1): DVKVTQSSRYLVKRTGEKVFLECVQDMDHENMFWYRQDPGLGLRLIYFSYDVKMKEKGDIPEGYSVSREKKERFSLILESASTNQTSMYLCASSLAGNTEAFFGQGTRLTVV.

The genes are TRBV9 and TRBJ2-7; 8 bases match TRBD2. Trimming at V came to 0 bases and at J to 4 bases, leaving 6 bases not matched to a gene. This CDR3 comprises 15 residues. Per germline, CDR1 SGDLS and CDR2 YYNGEE. The CDR3 loop reads CASSVAPGGAYEQYF. In DNA form, the CDR3 reads TGTGCCAGCAGCGTAGCCCCCGGGGGGGCTTACGAGCAGTACTTC.

The chain couples TRBV6-5 to TRBJ2-7, with 7 positions matching TRBD2. Germline loops: CDR1 MNHEY, CDR2 SVGAGI. The CDR3 consists of 15 residues. With V trimmed by 5 bases and J by 8 bases, 15 bases remained unmatched. The CDR3 is CASSPGGTIPTQQYF. The CDR3 DNA is TGTGCCAGCAGTCCCGGGGGGACCATACCTACGCAGCAGTACTTC.

The chain carries TRBV30 and TRBJ2-5, with TRBD2 identical over 7 bases. CDR3 length: 13 residues. Unmatched junction bases numbered 4, after V lost 5 bases and J lost 1 base. From germline, CDR1 is GTSNPN and CDR2 SVGIG (reference sequence). The CDR3 reads CAWAGTTQETQYF. CDR3 DNA: TGTGCCTGGGCCGGGACTACCCAAGAGACCCAGTACTTC. The full variable domain, its missing parts supplied by reference TRBV30 and TRBJ2-5, is SQTIHQWPATLVQPVGSPLSLECTVEGTSNPNLYWYRQAAGRGLQLLFYSVGIGQISSEVPQNLSASRPQDRQFILSSKKLLLSDSGFYLCAWAGTTQETQYFGPGTRLLVL.

This rearrangement joins TRBV6-5 to TRBJ1-2; the match to TRBD1 covers 8 bases. J lost 2 bases, V lost 4 bases, and 0 bases had no gene match. Per the germline V gene, CDR1 is MNHEY and CDR2 is SVGAGI. The length of the CDR3 is 13 residues. The DNA for the CDR3 is TGTGCCAGCAGTTGGACAGGGAACTATGGCTACACCTTC. It codes for CASSWTGNYGYTF.

This clone turned up a few times. The genes are TRBV6-1 and TRBJ1-5, with 7 bases matching TRBD1. The V gene end was trimmed by 2 bases and the J gene end by 6 bases; junction bases not matched to a gene: 10. Per germline, CDR1 MNHNS and CDR2 SASEGT. The length of the CDR3 is 16 residues. CDR3 in amino acids: CASSERSRGEGQPQHF. CDR3 sequence (DNA): TGTGCCAGCAGTGAAAGGTCCAGGGGGGAAGGTCAGCCCCAGCATTTT.

Only a few counts were recorded for this clone. The genes are TRBV2 and TRBJ1-4, with 8 positions matching TRBD1. There are 14 residues in the CDR3. Per germline, CDR1 SNHLY and CDR2 FYNNEI. The V gene end was trimmed by 6 bases and the J gene end by 5 bases; junction bases not matched to a gene: 5. DNA for the CDR3: TGTGCCAGCAGCTTTGACAGGGGAAATGAAAAACTGTTTTTT. It translates to CASSFDRGNEKLFF.

This sequence joins TRBV6-1 and TRBJ2-1; D might be TRBD2 (6 bases). From germline, CDR1 is MNHNS and CDR2 SASEGT. The CDR3 length is 15 residues. Trimming shortened V by 7 bases and J by 4 bases, and 17 bases separated the two germline ends. The DNA for the CDR3 is TGTGCCAGCACCACCGGGAGCACGAGTTACAATGAGCAGTTCTTC. Translating it yields CASTTGSTSYNEQFF.

This clone has just a few counts. The chain combines TRBV29-1 with TRBJ1-1; the D is unclear. Germline loops: CDR1 SQVTM, CDR2 ANQGSEA. V was clipped by 4 bases and J by 0 bases, with 12 bases between them. The CDR3 is 14 residues long. CDR3 coding DNA: TGCAGCGTTGTTGGCAGACTTATGAACACTGAAGCTTTCTTT. Its translation is CSVVGRLMNTEAFF. Drawing the rest from reference TRBV29-1 and TRBJ1-1, the complete variable domain is SAVISQKPSRDICQRGTSLTIQCQVDSQVTMMFWYRQQPGQSLTLIATANQGSEATYESGFVIDKFPISRPNLTFSTLTVSNMSPEDSSIYLCSVVGRLMNTEAFFGQGTRLTVV.

This sequence joins TRBV28 and TRBJ2-7, with TRBD1 as a possible D gene (6 bases). Per germline, CDR1 MDHEN and CDR2 SYDVKM. The CDR3 is 14 amino acids. Trimming took off 8 bases at V and 2 bases at J, with 16 bases between the two ends. The CDR3 here is CASARWGRTYEQYF. DNA for the CDR3: TGTGCCAGCGCCCGCTGGGGGCGAACCTACGAGCAGTACTTC.

Regarding this clone: Other nucleotide sequences from this sample produce the same CDR3. V usage is TRBV9 and J usage is TRBJ2-6, with D perhaps matching TRBD1 (5 bases). Germline V gene data show CDR1 as SGDLS and CDR2 as YYNGEE. CDR3 length: 15 amino acids. V lost 1 base, J lost 4 bases, and 9 bases lay in between. The CDR3 region has the DNA TGTGCCAGCAGCGTACAGGGCTCCGGGGCCAACGTCCTGACTTTC. This sequence encodes CASSVQGSGANVLTF.

The chain recombines TRBV6-5 with TRBJ1-1; 9 bases are shared with TRBD1. The CDR3 runs 13 residues. CDR1 and CDR2 (germline): MNHEY, SVGAGI. The junction had 4 bases not matched to a gene; V was cut back by 7 bases and J by 4 bases. CDR3 protein: CASTGQGATEAFF. Here the CDR3 DNA reads TGTGCCAGCACGGGACAGGGTGCCACTGAAGCTTTCTTT.

This clone was seen once. The rearrangement joins TRBV5-4 to TRBJ2-7, with a tentative D call TRBD1 (5 bases). Germline V gene data show CDR1 as SGHNT and CDR2 as YYREEE (reference sequence). V was shortened by 0 bases and J by 2 bases, with 15 bases between the two germline ends. The CDR3 runs 16 residues. The CDR3 nucleotides are TGTGCCAGCAGCTTGGGTCCTAGGGGCGAGACCTACGAGCAGTACTTC. Protein sequence: CASSLGPRGETYEQYF.

This clone occurred a few times. The chain is built from TRBV21-1 and TRBJ2-5. TRBV21-1 represents a pseudogene. The CDR3 runs 16 residues. The CDR3 nucleotides read TGTGCCAGCAGCACCAACTACACAAGCAGGCAAGAGACCCAGTACTTC. This gives the protein CASSTNYTSRQETQYF.

With respect to this clone: The sample has other DNA sequences that encode this CDR3 too. The chain joins TRBV6-1 to TRBJ1-5; no firm D call. The V gene lost 9 bases and the J gene lost 4 bases, with 7 bases spanning the gap. The length of the CDR3 is 11 residues. CDR1 is MNHNS, CDR2 SASEGT, per germline. The DNA of the CDR3 is TGTGCCAGTGGGGTTAATCAGCCCCAGCATTTT. Translated, it gives CASGVNQPQHF.

The chain joins TRBV28 to TRBJ1-3, with D tentatively TRBD1 (5 bases). Germline CDR1 MDHEN, CDR2 SYDVKM. The CDR3 is 14 residues long. V was cut by 0 bases and J by 2 bases, with 5 bases left in between. CDR3 coding DNA: TGTGCCAGCAGTTTATGGGGGGCTGGAAACACCATATATTTT. Its protein product is CASSLWGAGNTIYF.

The chain employs TRBV10-3 and TRBJ1-1, with D unresolved. The CDR3 length is 14 residues. V lost 7 bases and J lost 0, with 12 bases in between. Looked up from germline, CDR1 is ENHRY and CDR2 is SYGVKD. CDR3 DNA sequence: TGTGCCATCAAGGTGACCACGCTGAACACTGAAGCTTTCTTT. Its protein product is CAIKVTTLNTEAFF.

The V gene is TRBV18, the J gene TRBJ2-3, with D maybe TRBD2 (7 bases). Between the trimmed V and J ends, which lost 3 bases and 0 bases, there was a span of 22 bases. Looked up from germline, CDR1 is KGHSH and CDR2 is LQKENI. CDR3 length: 19 residues. This CDR3 reads CASSPRVRGGPLSTDTQYF. Here the CDR3 DNA reads TGTGCCAGCTCACCCAGGGTTCGCGGGGGCCCACTTAGCACAGATACGCAGTATTTT.

On this clone: Other DNA sequences from this sample encode an identical CDR3 as well. The rearrangement links TRBV7-2 to TRBJ2-1, with 7 nucleotides matching TRBD2. Germline CDR1 and CDR2: SGHTA and FQGNSA. With V trimmed by 1 base and J by 8 bases, 5 bases remained unmatched. The length of the CDR3 is 14 residues. For the CDR3, the DNA is TGTGCCAGCAGCTTAGGGGGAGGGAGGGATGAGCAGTTCTTC. It is translated as CASSLGGGRDEQFF.